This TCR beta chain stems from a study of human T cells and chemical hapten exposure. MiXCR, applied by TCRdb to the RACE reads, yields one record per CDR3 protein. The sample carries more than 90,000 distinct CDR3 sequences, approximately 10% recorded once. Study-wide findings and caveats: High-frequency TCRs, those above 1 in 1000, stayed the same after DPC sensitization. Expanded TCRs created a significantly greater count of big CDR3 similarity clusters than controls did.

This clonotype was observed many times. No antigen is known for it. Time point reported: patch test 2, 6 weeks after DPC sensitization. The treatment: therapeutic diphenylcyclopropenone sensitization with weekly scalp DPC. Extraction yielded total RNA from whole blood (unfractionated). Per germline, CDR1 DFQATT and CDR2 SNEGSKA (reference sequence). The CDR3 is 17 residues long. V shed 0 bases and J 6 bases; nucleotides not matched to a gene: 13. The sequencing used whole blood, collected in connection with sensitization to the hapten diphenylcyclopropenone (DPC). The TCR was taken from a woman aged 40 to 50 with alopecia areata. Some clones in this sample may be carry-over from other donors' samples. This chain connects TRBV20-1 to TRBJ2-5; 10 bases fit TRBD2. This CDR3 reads CSARDFPTSGVGQTQYF. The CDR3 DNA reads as TGCAGTGCTAGAGATTTCCCCACTAGCGGGGTGGGCCAGACCCAGTACTTC.